Listed below are T cell receptor beta chains from one sample, sequenced in a study of cytomegalovirus exposure and HLA in healthy donors. TCRdb's table, derived via immunoSEQ multiplex PCR, lists solely in-frame clones and lacks some. The table lists 260,000 or so clones, approximately 90% of them singletons, with over 0.7% in the top ten. The specimen was PBMCs. The receptors were sampled from a woman under 30 in good health and CMV-seronegative. The CDR3 runs from the conserved cysteine through the conserved F or W. The D gene is left open where the match is weak. For some rows the clone size is stated as once, few or many, or as a class when expanded; others skip it.

d_call j_call v_call clone_size cdr3_aa cdr3_nt
. TRBJ1-1 TRBV5-1 once CASSPGDYAEAFF TGCGCCAGCAGCCCAGGTGATTACGCTGAAGCTTTCTTT
. TRBJ1-1 TRBV7-2 . CASSFSRVNTEAFF TGTGCCAGCAGCTTTTCGCGGGTGAACACTGAAGCTTTCTTT
. TRBJ2-7 TRBV30 . CAWNPGRGYEQYF TGTGCCTGGAACCCCGGGAGAGGCTACGAGCAGTACTTC
. TRBJ1-4 TRBV6-5 . CASSRGATNEKLFF TGTGCCAGCAGTAGGGGCGCAACTAATGAAAAACTGTTTTTT
TRBD2 TRBJ2-7 TRBV19 . CASSISPPGGGNEQYF TGTGCCAGTAGTATTTCCCCCCCGGGGGGGGGAAACGAGCAGTACTTC
. TRBJ2-1 TRBV6-5 . CASRRYDNEQFF TGTGCCAGCCGGAGATACGACAATGAGCAGTTCTTC
TRBD1 TRBJ1-1 TRBV19 once CASSPGQSTEAFF TGTGCCAGTAGTCCGGGACAGAGCACTGAAGCTTTCTTT
. TRBJ2-7 TRBV5-1 . CASSLAGEGGLYEQYF TGCGCCAGCAGCTTGGCCGGGGAAGGGGGATTGTACGAGCAGTACTTC
TRBD1 TRBJ1-6 TRBV19 . CASSPDDRGDSPLHF TGTGCCAGTAGCCCTGACGACAGGGGGGATTCACCCCTCCACTTT
. TRBJ1-1 TRBV1 . CTSSQDRDRDRTEAFF TGCACCAGCAGCCAAGACCGGGACAGGGATCGCACTGAAGCTTTCTTT
. TRBJ2-5 TRBV15 . CATSRVLETQYF TGTGCCACCAGCAGAGTCTTAGAGACCCAGTACTTC
. TRBJ2-3 TRBV28 . CASRIGTRGTDTQYF TGTGCCAGCAGGATAGGGACAAGGGGCACAGATACGCAGTATTTT
. TRBJ1-1 TRBV19 . CASSMPGKNTEAFF TGTGCCAGTAGTATGCCAGGGAAAAACACTGAAGCTTTCTTT
. TRBJ2-7 TRBV28 few CASSPFSYEQYF TGTGCCAGCAGTCCGTTCTCCTACGAGCAGTACTTC
TRBD1 TRBJ2-7 TRBV6-6 few CASRDRTYEQYF TGTGCCAGTAGGGACAGGACCTACGAGCAGTACTTC
TRBD1 TRBJ1-2 TRBV28 . CASRSTGTGYGYTF TGTGCCAGCAGATCCACCGGGACAGGGTATGGCTACACCTTC
TRBD1 TRBJ2-6 TRBV12-5 . CASGLGPGQASSGANVLTF TGTGCTAGTGGTTTGGGACCGGGACAGGCGAGCTCTGGGGCCAACGTCCTGACTTTC
. TRBJ2-5 TRBV18 . CASSPGAEETQYF TGTGCCAGCTCACCAGGAGCCGAAGAGACCCAGTACTTC
TRBD1 TRBJ1-3 TRBV6-6 . CASSTGVGNTIYF TGTGCCAGCAGTACAGGGGTAGGAAACACCATATATTTT
. TRBJ2-1 TRBV7-2 . CASSLAGPGDEQFF TGTGCCAGCAGCTTAGCGGGCCCCGGGGATGAGCAGTTCTTC
TRBD2 TRBJ2-1 TRBV6-5 . CASSYRLAGAYNEQFF TGTGCCAGCAGTTACCGTCTAGCGGGAGCCTACAATGAGCAGTTCTTC
. TRBJ2-7 TRBV19 . CASSIGPQVYSYEQYF TGTGCCAGTAGTATAGGCCCCCAGGTATACTCCTACGAGCAGTACTTC
. TRBJ2-7 TRBV9 . CASSPTAGSSYEQYF TGTGCCAGCAGCCCCACGGCGGGCAGCTCCTACGAGCAGTACTTC
. TRBJ1-5 TRBV4-1 . CASSPHGLSNQPQHF TGCGCCAGCAGCCCACACGGGTTGAGCAATCAGCCCCAGCATTTT